This TCR beta chain was sequenced for a study of blood T cell repertoires in COVID-19. V was pared by 6 bases and J by 1 base, with 14 bases between. This CDR3 is built from 15 residues. Germline-derived CDR1 and CDR2 are MRHNA and SNTAGT. Only in-frame clones appear in the TCRdb table, and some are missing; sequencing was by immunoSEQ multiplex PCR. The sample yields 300,000 to 350,000 clones, around 89% seen once. During active infection, Seattle patients enrolled and were then monitored through disease. The chain joins TRBV6-4 to TRBJ2-3, with D perhaps TRBD2 (6 bases). The source material was peripheral blood. The clonotype comes from a woman in her twenties or thirties with COVID-19, enrolled during active disease. CDR3 loop: CASREGSGRTDTQYF. DNA of the CDR3: TGTGCCAGCAGGGAAGGTAGCGGCCGCACAGATACGCAGTATTTT.